A single T cell receptor (beta chain) is shown here with its context. The data originate from a study of OX40 agonist ivuxolimab in advanced cancers. The CDR3 extends over 14 amino acids. The V end lost 8 bases, the J end lost 0 bases, and 11 bases lay between the germline ends. The protocol was immunoSEQ multiplex PCR, while the TCRdb copy is restricted to in-frame clones and leaves out a portion. The data hold some 14,000 clones, with roughly 60% observed a single time. The genes are TRBV5-3 and TRBJ1-4; tentatively, D is TRBD1 (6 bases). TRBV5-3 carries the ORF label, with uncertain function. The sample here was CD4+ or CD8+ T cells sorted from blood, taken in a trial of the OX40 agonist ivuxolimab. The receptor comes from an adult with an advanced solid tumor such as melanoma, head and neck, liver or kidney cancer. For the CDR3, the DNA is TGTGCCAGCAGAACAGGGCCAACTAATGAAAAACTGTTTTTT. Its translation is CASRTGPTNEKLFF.